The 13 T cell receptor beta chains below come from one sample, sequenced in a study of blood T cell repertoires in COVID-19. Measured with immunoSEQ multiplex PCR; TCRdb has only the in-frame clones, and not every one. The data contain about 130,000 clones, more than 70% of them seen just once; the ten biggest clones take up 10%. The sequencing input was peripheral blood. Every receptor here comes from a man aged 50-59 years with acute or convalescent COVID-19.

This rearrangement joins TRBV11-2 to TRBJ1-1; no reliable D call. V was cut by 3 bases and J by 1 base, with 18 bases left in between. Germline CDR1 is SGHAT and CDR2 is FQNNGV. The CDR3 runs 17 residues. The chain's CDR3 is CASSFWTAPTRNTEAFF. CDR3 bases: TGTGCCAGCAGCTTCTGGACTGCCCCAACTCGGAACACTGAAGCTTTCTTT.

This sequence joins TRBV5-6 and TRBJ2-1, with a tentative D call TRBD1 (8 bases). The CDR3 spans 16 residues. Trimming shortened V by 2 bases and J by 9 bases, and 21 bases separated the two germline ends. Germline V lookup: CDR1 SGHDT, CDR2 YYEEEE. The CDR3 DNA follows: TGTGCCAGCAGCTTCATGGGAGCACAGGGGGGGGGTGAGCAGTTCTTC. Residues: CASSFMGAQGGGEQFF.

This chain connects TRBV5-6 to TRBJ1-1, with TRBD1 matching 7 bases. Germline V CDR1 and CDR2: SGHDT, YYEEEE. This CDR3 has 10 amino acids. V was pared by 10 bases and J by 8 bases, with 5 bases of the junction left unmatched. CDR3 sequence: CAEDREEAFF. CDR3 coding DNA: TGTGCCGAAGACAGGGAGGAAGCTTTCTTT.

V and J are TRBV29-1 and TRBJ2-3; 7 bases agree with TRBD1. The J segment lost 0 bases and the V segment lost 5 bases, leaving 11 bases of the junction unmatched. CDR1 SQVTM and CDR2 ANQGSEA come from the germline V gene. The length of the CDR3 is 16 residues. The CDR3 loop reads CSVYRVGGSSTDTQYF. CDR3 DNA sequence: TGCAGCGTTTATAGGGTAGGGGGCTCTAGCACAGATACGCAGTATTTT.

The chain is built from TRBV3-1 (or the pseudogene TRBV3-2) and TRBJ1-5, with D maybe TRBD1 (5 bases). Trimming stripped 5 bases from V and 3 bases from J, with 17 bases between. There are 16 residues in the CDR3. Germline CDR1 is LGHDT and CDR2 is YNNKEL (reference sequence). CDR3: CASSSRDSGANQPQHF. CDR3 sequence (DNA): TGTGCCAGCAGCTCTCGGGACTCCGGGGCCAATCAGCCCCAGCATTTT.

V is TRBV4-1 and J is TRBJ2-5; TRBD2 matches at 13 bases. V shed 1 base and J 5 bases; nucleotides not matched to a gene: 10. The CDR3 is made up of 18 amino acids. Germline values: CDR1 MGHRA, CDR2 YSYEKL. The CDR3 loop is CASSQVGRLAGGRETQYF. In DNA, the CDR3 is TGCGCCAGCAGCCAAGTTGGAAGACTAGCGGGAGGTAGGGAGACCCAGTACTTC.

This chain connects TRBV3-1 (or the pseudogene TRBV3-2) to TRBJ1-4; D is possibly TRBD1 (5 bases). Trimming stripped 4 bases from V and 0 bases from J, with 15 bases between. This CDR3 has 17 amino acids. Germline values: CDR1 LGHDT, CDR2 YNNKEL (reference sequence). The CDR3 DNA follows: TGTGCCAGCAGCCTCGGACATCCTTTTGCAACTAATGAAAAACTGTTTTTT. The encoded protein is CASSLGHPFATNEKLFF.

As for this clone: One junction end disagrees with the germline gene, perhaps due to a read error. The V and J genes are TRBV2 and TRBJ1-6; D gene unclear. Germline lookup yields CDR1 SNHLY and CDR2 FYNNEI. The CDR3 sequence is 14 residues long. The CDR3 sequence is CASSELVPYSPLHF. CDR3 DNA: TGTGCCAGCAGTGAGCTGGTACCCTATTCACCCCTTCACTTT.

The chain combines TRBV11-2 with TRBJ1-2; D gene uncertain. V was shortened by 3 bases and J by 4 bases, with 12 bases between the two germline ends. Looked up from germline, CDR1 is SGHAT and CDR2 is FQNNGV. The CDR3 covers 14 residues. CDR3 DNA sequence: TGTGCCAGCAGCTTGACTACTATCGGCTATGGCTACACCTTC. Its protein product is CASSLTTIGYGYTF.

This clone has only one observation. The V and J genes are TRBV6-6 and TRBJ2-1, with 7 positions matching TRBD2. V dropped 2 bases and J dropped 7; count of bases not matched to a gene: 5. The CDR3 is made up of 14 amino acids. CDR1 and CDR2 (germline): MNHNY, SVGAGI (reference sequence). The CDR3 DNA sequence: TGTGCCAGCAGTTACGGCGGGAGTAAAAATGAGCAGTTCTTC. It is translated as CASSYGGSKNEQFF.

The V and J genes are TRBV18 and TRBJ1-1; D may be TRBD1 (5 bases). Deletions cut 3 bases from V and 6 bases from J, with 11 bases between. Germline CDR1 and CDR2: KGHSH and LQKENI. The CDR3 is made up of 13 amino acids. CDR3 nucleotides: TGTGCCAGCTCACCGGACATTATGTCTGAAGCTTTCTTT. It specifies CASSPDIMSEAFF.

The chain is built from TRBV27 and TRBJ1-1; a possible D gene is TRBD1 (5 bases). This CDR3 region has 13 residues. V lost 6 bases, J lost 3 bases, and 11 bases lay in between. CDR1 MNHEY and CDR2 SMNVEV come from the germline V gene (reference sequence). The DNA of the CDR3 is TGTGCCAGCAGCCCAGCAGGGTACACTGAAGCTTTCTTT. Its protein product is CASSPAGYTEAFF.

V usage is TRBV14 and J usage is TRBJ2-2; 7 bases are a match to TRBD2. Germline assignment: CDR1 SGHDN and CDR2 FVKESK. V lost 4 bases and J lost 2; bases outside the gene matches: 7. The CDR3 sequence is 16 residues long. CDR3 bases: TGTGCCAGCAGCCGTCATGGGGGGGTTAACACCGGGGAGCTGTTTTTT. Translating gives CASSRHGGVNTGELFF.